This TCR beta chain was retrieved from a study of radiotherapy plus CTLA-4 blockade in lung cancer. Only in-frame clones appear in the TCRdb table, and some are missing; sequencing was by immunoSEQ multiplex PCR. This table holds tens of thousands of clones, approximately 77% found once. About this clone itself: Antigen unknown.

Study-level findings and limits: It was early blood T cell clone dynamics, with interferon-beta, that reportedly best predicted response.

The germline V gene has CDR1 SGHDN and CDR2 FVKESK. This CDR3 has 24 amino acids. V was pared by 0 bases and J by 2 bases, with 21 bases of the junction left unmatched. Alongside CTLA-4 blockade with ipilimumab, patients with chemo-refractory metastatic non-small-cell lung cancer received focal radiation. The receptor was derived from a human donor with non-small cell lung cancer who had a complete response to radiotherapy plus ipilimumab. Sequenced here: peripheral blood, sampled from a patient treated with radiotherapy plus ipilimumab. This sequence joins TRBV14 and TRBJ2-3; 15 bases match TRBD2. CDR3 nucleotides: TGTGCCAGCAGCCAAGATTATCCGGGACTAGCGGGAGGAATGTTTCAGTACACCACAGATACGCAGTATTTT. Translated, it gives CASSQDYPGLAGGMFQYTTDTQYF.